This passage covers 26 T cell receptor beta chains from one sample sequenced in a study of blood T cells in healthy people across ages. A second PCR, run for roughly 7 to 12 cycles, used a sample-barcoded 5' primer plus a J-beta primer mix. One entry per CDR3 protein results from TCRdb running MiXCR on the 5' RACE reads. The profile shows under 2,000,000 distinct CDR3 sequences, less than 50% of them singletons. The sequenced sample was blood. The receptors were gathered from a woman in her thirties or forties in good health.

In its sample, this clonotype was seen a few times. The rearrangement joins TRBV9 to TRBJ2-7; D could derive from TRBD1 or TRBD2 (5 bases each). Trimming pared 2 bases from V and 1 base from J, leaving 16 bases between. The CDR3 has 16 residues. Germline V gene data show CDR1 as SGDLS and CDR2 as YYNGEE. The CDR3: CASSVGTGIGSYEQYF. CDR3 DNA: TGTGCCAGCAGCGTTGGGACGGGTATAGGATCCTACGAGCAGTACTTC.

This clonotype occurred a few times. The chain is built from TRBV6-6 and TRBJ2-3; D call uncertain. Germline V gene sequence: CDR1 MNHNY, CDR2 SVGAGI (reference sequence). CDR3 size: 12 residues. The V end was cut by 8 bases, the J end by 1 base, with 7 bases between. This chain's CDR3 is CASEERTDTQYF. The CDR3 bases are TGTGCCAGCGAAGAGCGCACAGATACGCAGTATTTT.

This chain joins TRBV5-8 and TRBJ2-7; 8 bases align to TRBD1. Germline CDR1 reads SGHTS; CDR2 reads YDEGEE. This CDR3 contains 16 residues. V lost 0 bases, J lost 3 bases, and 8 bases stayed unmatched. The CDR3 spells CASSLAGGLRGYEQYF. The CDR3 DNA sequence: TGTGCCAGCAGCTTGGCAGGGGGCTTAAGGGGCTACGAGCAGTACTTC.

The CDR3: CASSSNRVGRSETQYF. For the CDR3, the DNA is TGTGCCAGCAGCTCTAACCGGGTCGGGAGGTCAGAGACCCAGTACTTC. The chain combines TRBV27 with TRBJ2-5; TRBD2 matches 7 bases. Losses at the gene ends were 6 bases for V and 4 bases for J; bases not matched to a gene: 14. Germline V gives CDR1 MNHEY, CDR2 SMNVEV (reference sequence). This CDR3 comprises 16 residues.

The V and J genes are TRBV20-1 and TRBJ2-3; D gene uncertain. CDR1 and CDR2 (germline): DFQATT, SNEGSKA (reference sequence). V lost 6 bases and J lost 5, with 9 bases in between. CDR3 length: 11 amino acids. DNA of the CDR3: TGCAGTGCAGTGCATCGAGATACGCAGTATTTT. Protein product: CSAVHRDTQYF.

The chain combines TRBV7-9 with TRBJ2-7, with unresolved D. Germline CDR1 is SEHNR and CDR2 is FQNEAQ (reference sequence). The CDR3 has 14 residues. V lost 3 bases, J lost 2 bases, and 11 bases lay in between. The CDR3 DNA follows: TGTGCCAGCAGCTTTACGACAAACCCCTACGAGCAGTACTTC. Translated, it gives CASSFTTNPYEQYF.

In this sample, this clonotype turned up a few times. The rearrangement uses TRBV13 and TRBJ2-7; 8 bases agree with TRBD1. Germline CDR1 is PRHDT and CDR2 is FYEKMQ (reference sequence). This CDR3 comprises 12 residues. J lost 7 bases, V lost 7 bases, and 6 bases had no gene match. The CDR3 protein is CASNQGAGEQYF. DNA for the CDR3: TGTGCCAGCAACCAGGGGGCAGGGGAGCAGTACTTC.

This chain connects TRBV18 to TRBJ2-7; D possibly matches TRBD1 or TRBD2 (5 bases each). The V and J ends lost 0 bases and 3 bases respectively, with 9 bases between them. CDR3 length: 14 amino acids. Germline values: CDR1 KGHSH, CDR2 LQKENI. CDR3 region: CASSPPGPRYEQYF. CDR3 DNA: TGTGCCAGCTCACCACCGGGACCGCGCTACGAGCAGTACTTC.

V usage is TRBV4-1 and J usage is TRBJ2-7; D remains ambiguous. The tail of the sequence fits TRBJ2-5 better, so the J call may be wrong. Germline CDR1 is MGHRA and CDR2 is YSYEKL. The length of the CDR3 is 15 residues. The CDR3 bases are TGCGCCAGCAGCCAAGATCTCATCGAGACCGGGACCCAGTACTTC. It yields the protein CASSQDLIETGTQYF.

This clonotype was counted a single time. The CDR3 reads CASSAPPYNEQYF. The CDR3, as DNA: TGTGCCAGCAGTGCCCCGCCCTACAATGAGCAGTACTTC. The chain is built from TRBV28 and TRBJ2-4; D remains ambiguous. Germline V gene sequence: CDR1 MDHEN, CDR2 SYDVKM. The CDR3 sequence is 13 residues long. V shed 5 bases and J shed 13 bases, with 18 bases lying between them.

This clonotype was observed a handful of times. The gene calls are TRBV25-1 and TRBJ2-5; D may be TRBD2 (6 bases). CDR1 is MGHDK, CDR2 SYGVNS, per germline. Trimming pared 0 bases from V and 5 bases from J, leaving 13 bases between. This CDR3 spans 15 amino acids. In DNA, the CDR3 is TGTGCCAGCAGTGAATACAAAGGGACTGAGGAGACCCAGTACTTC. Translating gives CASSEYKGTEETQYF. The full variable domain, rest sourced from reference TRBV25-1 and TRBJ2-5, is EADIYQTPRYLVIGTGKKITLECSQTMGHDKMYWYQQDPGMELHLIHYSYGVNSTEKGDLSSESTVSRIRTEHFPLTLESARPSHTSQYLCASSEYKGTEETQYFGPGTRLLVL.

This clonotype came up a few times. The CDR3, as DNA: TGTGCCAGCAGCTTGCCGGGACTAGCGGGGGGGAGTGAGACCCAGTACTTC. Protein sequence: CASSLPGLAGGSETQYF. J is TRBJ2-7 and V is TRBV7-2; 16 nucleotides agree with TRBD2. With the DNA end fitting TRBJ2-5 better, the J assignment may be wrong. The CDR3 extends over 17 amino acids. Germline lookup yields CDR1 SGHTA and CDR2 FQGNSA.

The gene calls are TRBV28 and TRBJ2-7; D gene uncertain. Looked up from germline, CDR1 is MDHEN and CDR2 is SYDVKM. The V end lost 3 bases, the J end lost 3 bases, and 12 bases lay between the germline ends. The CDR3 is 14 residues long. The CDR3 loop is CASSFQTLVYEQYF. DNA of the CDR3: TGTGCCAGCAGTTTTCAGACACTGGTCTACGAGCAGTACTTC. Full variable domain (outside the CDR3, taken from reference TRBV28 and TRBJ2-7): DVKVTQSSRYLVKRTGEKVFLECVQDMDHENMFWYRQDPGLGLRLIYFSYDVKMKEKGDIPEGYSVSREKKERFSLILESASTNQTSMYLCASSFQTLVYEQYFGPGTRLTVT.

The gene calls are TRBV6-5 and TRBJ2-7, with D possibly TRBD2 on 5 matching bases. In germline, CDR1 is MNHEY, CDR2 SVGAGI. CDR3 length equals 16 residues. With 0 bases removed from V and 0 bases from J, the gap between germline ends came to 12 bases. The CDR3 region is CASSYSRTGSSYEQYF. The CDR3 coding sequence is TGTGCCAGCAGTTACTCTAGGACGGGGAGCTCCTACGAGCAGTACTTC.

The chain is built from TRBV7-2 and TRBJ2-1, with D tentatively TRBD2 (5 bases). The J call may be mistaken, given a closer DNA end match to TRBJ2-7. Germline V gives CDR1 SGHTA, CDR2 FQGNSA. The CDR3 is 14 residues long. As DNA, the CDR3 is TGTGCCAGCAGCTTATGGGGAGCTCCCAATGAGCAGTACTTC. Protein: CASSLWGAPNEQYF.

This clonotype showed up just a few times. The chain recombines TRBV20-1 with TRBJ2-1; possible D gene TRBD2, 6 bases. CDR3 length: 11 amino acids. Germline CDR1 is DFQATT and CDR2 is SNEGSKA (reference sequence). V was trimmed by 2 bases and J by 10 bases, leaving 9 bases between them. CDR3 in amino acids: CSARPGEEQFF. The CDR3 nucleotides read TGCAGTGCTAGACCGGGAGAAGAGCAGTTCTTC.

This rearrangement joins TRBV20-1 to TRBJ2-2; 7 bases fit TRBD2. Germline V CDR1 and CDR2: DFQATT, SNEGSKA (reference sequence). Unmatched junction bases numbered 9, after V lost 6 bases and J lost 2 bases. This CDR3 comprises 15 residues. The CDR3 bases are TGCAGTGCCAATTGGGGGGGATTCAACACCGGGGAGCTGTTTTTT. As protein: CSANWGGFNTGELFF.

V is TRBV7-7 and J is TRBJ2-1; D may be TRBD2 (8 bases). The CDR3 covers 13 residues. Germline CDR1 reads SSHAT; CDR2 reads FNYEAQ (reference sequence). The CDR3 protein is CASGTYRGNEQFF. The CDR3 nucleotides are TGTGCTAGCGGGACGTACAGGGGCAATGAGCAGTTCTTC.

The V gene is TRBV10-3, the J gene TRBJ2-5, with 7 bases lining up with TRBD1. The CDR3 covers 15 residues. Trimming cost V 2 bases and J 5 bases; bases outside gene matches: 8. Germline values: CDR1 ENHRY, CDR2 SYGVKD. This CDR3 reads CAISEGRGYVETQYF. In DNA form, the CDR3 reads TGTGCCATCAGTGAGGGCAGGGGGTACGTTGAGACCCAGTACTTC.

The DNA of the CDR3 is TGTGCCAGCTCACCACGGACAGTGCTCTTCTCTGGGGCCAACGTCCTGACTTTC. It codes for CASSPRTVLFSGANVLTF. The chain combines TRBV18 with TRBJ2-6; D may be TRBD1 (6 bases). The CDR3 is 18 residues long. Trimming took off 1 base at V and 0 bases at J, with 13 bases between the two ends. The germline gives CDR1 KGHSH, CDR2 LQKENI. The full variable domain, its missing parts supplied by reference TRBV18 and TRBJ2-6, is NAGVMQNPRHLVRRRGQEARLRCSPMKGHSHVYWYRQLPEEGLKFMVYLQKENIIDESGMPKERFSAEFPKEGPSILRIQQVVRGDSAAYFCASSPRTVLFSGANVLTFGAGSRLTVL.

The rearrangement joins TRBV13 to TRBJ1-4; D might be TRBD1 (5 bases). The CDR3 covers 14 residues. Per the germline V gene, CDR1 is PRHDT and CDR2 is FYEKMQ (reference sequence). Trimming removed 6 bases at V and 7 bases at J, with 15 bases between. In DNA, the CDR3 is TGTGCCAGCAGTCTCAGGGTGGGCGGTGAAAAACTGTTTTTT. It encodes CASSLRVGGEKLFF.

J is TRBJ2-5 and V is TRBV29-1; the D is unclear. The DNA end favors TRBJ2-4, so the J call may be wrong. Germline assignment: CDR1 SQVTM and CDR2 ANQGSEA. The CDR3 has 10 residues. CDR3 loop: CSVRRDIQYF. The CDR3, as DNA: TGCAGCGTCCGACGGGACATTCAGTACTTC.

V is TRBV25-1 and J is TRBJ2-1, with 9 bases identical to TRBD1. CDR3 length equals 14 residues. CDR1 MGHDK and CDR2 SYGVNS come from the germline V gene. J lost 8 bases, V lost 7 bases, and 9 bases had no gene match. The CDR3 loop is CASKTGTGFHEQFF. In DNA form, the CDR3 reads TGTGCCAGCAAGACCGGGACAGGGTTCCATGAGCAGTTCTTC.

The V and J genes are TRBV6-2 or TRBV6-3 and TRBJ2-4; D possibly corresponds to TRBD2 (6 bases). This CDR3 has 14 residues. V gave up 4 bases and J gave up 9 bases, with 16 bases separating them. CDR1 is MNHEY and CDR2 is SVGEGT in the germline V gene. The CDR3 nucleotides read TGTGCCAGCAGTTTCCGGGAGTCCGACGGCATTCAGTACTTC. Protein sequence: CASSFRESDGIQYF.

This clonotype was detected only once. The chain links TRBV7-2 to TRBJ2-1, with D maybe TRBD1 (5 bases). V lost 5 bases to trimming and J lost 8 bases, with 16 bases between them. This CDR3 region has 14 residues. Germline assignment: CDR1 SGHTA and CDR2 FQGNSA. This chain's CDR3 is CASSPGHSWDEQFF. In DNA, the CDR3 is TGTGCCAGCAGCCCTGGACATTCCTGGGATGAGCAGTTCTTC.

The V call is TRBV4-3, the J call TRBJ2-3; 10 nucleotides match TRBD2. V lost 3 bases to trimming and J lost 3 bases; unmatched junction nucleotides: 6. CDR3 length: 16 residues. Germline V gives CDR1 LGHNA, CDR2 YSLEER. CDR3 DNA: TGCGCCAGCAGCCAGGTACTAGCGGGGACGACAGATACGCAGTATTTT. This sequence encodes CASSQVLAGTTDTQYF.